This T cell receptor beta chain was obtained from a study of cytomegalovirus exposure and HLA in healthy donors. The PCR ran on 60 Vbeta and 13 Jbeta primers. Profiling relied on immunoSEQ multiplex PCR, and the TCRdb table lists in-frame clones only, not all of them. The table records approximately 200,000 clones, roughly 80% of them present only once. The study's findings and limits: Analysis performed later found around 15,000 TCR beta sequences associated with HLA alleles at 0.05 false discovery rate. Later on, an analysis found that several of the most significant clusters appeared to be linked to common viral pathogens, which included parvovirus B19. Most of the CMV-associated TCR beta chains (in a later analysis) appeared to be HLA-restricted.

Remarks on this clone: No antigen is known for it.

Donors showed nominal health when sampled, although they likely had unrecorded immune exposures. CDR1 SGHTA and CDR2 FQGTGA come from the germline V gene. Between the trimmed V and J ends, which lost 2 bases and 9 bases, there was a span of 11 bases. There are 13 residues in the CDR3. Sequencing was done on a sample of PBMCs. This sequence originates from a man in his forties in good health and CMV-seronegative. The V and J genes are TRBV7-3 and TRBJ2-1; a weak D match, TRBD1 (6 bases). CDR3 nucleotides: TGTGCCAGCAGCTTAGGGGGCCCAGGTGAGCAGTTCTTC. The encoded protein is CASSLGGPGEQFF.